One and the same sample provided the 17 T cell receptor beta chains below, sequenced in a study of cytomegalovirus exposure and HLA in healthy donors. With 60 Vbeta and 13 Jbeta primers, the PCR was carried out. Method: immunoSEQ multiplex PCR; TCRdb's copy keeps in-frame clones and lacks some. The table lists about 120,000 clones, around 79% of them singletons, with 1% to 1.5% in the top ten. The specimen was PBMCs. These receptors all come from a woman in her thirties in good health and CMV-seronegative.

The chain combines TRBV27 with TRBJ1-1; 9 nucleotides line up with TRBD1. The CDR3 has 13 amino acids. Germline CDR1 reads MNHEY; CDR2 reads SMNVEV (reference sequence). V was pared by 5 bases and J by 11 bases, with 9 bases of the junction left unmatched. DNA for the CDR3: TGTGCCAGCAGTCCAGGACAGGGGAGGTTGGCTTTCTTT. It yields the protein CASSPGQGRLAFF.

The gene calls are TRBV7-9 and TRBJ2-3; D might be TRBD2 (6 bases). The V end lost 3 bases, the J end lost 2 bases, and 12 bases lay between the germline ends. Germline CDR1 and CDR2: SEHNR and FQNEAQ (reference sequence). The CDR3 is 15 amino acids. CDR3 DNA sequence: TGTGCCAGCAGCTTGGCTAGCGCGTCCACAGATACGCAGTATTTT. Encoded protein: CASSLASASTDTQYF. The full variable domain, with the rest looked up from reference TRBV7-9 and TRBJ2-3, is DTGVSQNPRHKITKRGQNVTFRCDPISEHNRLYWYRQTLGQGPEFLTYFQNEAQLEKSRLLSDRFSAERPKGSFSTLEIQRTEQGDSAMYLCASSLASASTDTQYFGPGTRLTVL.

V and J are TRBV30 and TRBJ2-7; a weak D match, TRBD2 (6 bases). This CDR3 is 14 amino acids long. Trimming pared 0 bases from V and 6 bases from J, leaving 15 bases between. Germline CDR1 GTSNPN, CDR2 SVGIG (reference sequence). CDR3: CAWSVGAGRAEQYF. The DNA of the CDR3 is TGTGCCTGGAGTGTAGGGGCGGGAAGAGCCGAGCAGTACTTC. Supplemented by reference TRBV30 and TRBJ2-7, the full variable domain reads SQTIHQWPATLVQPVGSPLSLECTVEGTSNPNLYWYRQAAGRGLQLLFYSVGIGQISSEVPQNLSASRPQDRQFILSSKKLLLSDSGFYLCAWSVGAGRAEQYFGPGTRLTVT.

The rearrangement uses TRBV30 and TRBJ1-6; possible D gene TRBD1, 5 bases. Deletions cut 3 bases from V and 11 bases from J, with 11 bases between. The CDR3 runs 12 residues. Germline assignment: CDR1 GTSNPN and CDR2 SVGIG (reference sequence). The CDR3 bases are TGTGCCTGGAGAGCCGGGGGTACACCCCTCCACTTT. Translation: CAWRAGGTPLHF.

The chain carries TRBV15 and TRBJ1-1, with a possible D match to TRBD1 (6 bases). Germline CDR1 is LNHNV and CDR2 is YYDKDF (reference sequence). V was shortened by 0 bases and J by 5 bases, with 13 bases between the two germline ends. The CDR3 length is 15 residues. This CDR3 reads CATSRDQGGGTEAFF. The DNA for the CDR3 is TGTGCCACCAGCAGAGATCAGGGAGGGGGGACTGAAGCTTTCTTT.

This rearrangement joins TRBV6-5 to TRBJ1-5; a possible D gene is TRBD1 (5 bases). CDR3 length equals 15 residues. V was clipped by 0 bases and J by 2 bases, with 8 bases between them. Germline assignment: CDR1 MNHEY and CDR2 SVGAGI. The CDR3 sequence is CASSYSGEGNQPQHF. CDR3 DNA: TGTGCCAGCAGTTACTCGGGGGAGGGCAATCAGCCCCAGCATTTT.

This rearrangement joins TRBV28 to TRBJ2-7; D might be TRBD2 (5 bases). Deletions cut 6 bases from V and 0 bases from J, with 9 bases between. Germline CDR1 reads MDHEN; CDR2 reads SYDVKM. The CDR3 totals 13 residues. This chain's CDR3 is CASRSGNSYEQYF. The CDR3 bases are TGTGCCAGCAGGTCCGGGAACTCCTACGAGCAGTACTTC.

This sequence joins TRBV2 and TRBJ2-1, with 11 bases matching TRBD2. The CDR3 spans 18 residues. In germline, CDR1 is SNHLY, CDR2 FYNNEI. J gave up 9 bases and V 0 bases, and 13 bases lay outside the gene matches. The CDR3 here is CASSEALLAGGPGSEQFF. Written as DNA, the CDR3 is TGTGCCAGCAGTGAAGCGCTGTTAGCGGGGGGGCCGGGCAGTGAGCAGTTCTTC.

This clone was observed a handful of times. The junction shows a germline mismatch at one end, possibly a read error. This rearrangement joins TRBV28 to TRBJ1-1, with TRBD1 identical over 11 bases. Germline CDR1 MDHEN, CDR2 SYDVKM. The CDR3 length is 14 residues. The DNA for the CDR3 is TGTGCCAGCAGTTTGGGACCGGGACAGGGGGAGGGTGGCTTT. It translates to CASSLGPGQGEGGF.

The chain carries TRBV7-2 and TRBJ2-5; TRBD2 might be the D (5 bases). Germline V gives CDR1 SGHTA, CDR2 FQGNSA. Trimming stripped 6 bases from V and 7 bases from J, with 12 bases between. This CDR3 spans 12 amino acids. This CDR3 reads CASRIFAGTQYF. CDR3 DNA: TGTGCCAGCAGGATTTTCGCGGGGACCCAGTACTTC.

Turning to this clone: The same CDR3 also results from other DNA sequences found in this sample. V usage is TRBV13 and J usage is TRBJ1-2, with TRBD1 matching 9 bases. The V gene's germline CDR1 is PRHDT and CDR2 FYEKMQ (reference sequence). V shed 2 bases and J 3 bases; nucleotides not matched to a gene: 4. This CDR3 region has 15 residues. CDR3 sequence: CASSLKQGAYYGYTF. CDR3 bases: TGTGCCAGCAGCTTAAAACAGGGGGCATACTATGGCTACACCTTC.

This rearrangement joins TRBV5-1 to TRBJ2-2; possibly TRBD2 for D (5 bases). In germline, CDR1 is SGHRS, CDR2 YFSETQ. The length of the CDR3 is 15 residues. Trimming took 2 bases from V and 4 from J, leaving 12 bases between them. CDR3 region: CASSFLSGSTGELFF. In DNA, the CDR3 is TGCGCCAGCAGCTTTTTATCGGGGAGCACCGGGGAGCTGTTTTTT.

This chain uses TRBV21-1 with TRBJ1-2; the table's D call TRBD1 went unverified against the DNA. TRBV21-1 is a pseudogene. The CDR3 has 14 amino acids. DNA of the CDR3: TGTGCCAGCAGCAAACGCGGACAGGGGGGTGGCTACACCTTC. Amino acid sequence: CASSKRGQGGGYTF.

In DNA form, the CDR3 reads TGTGCCAGCAGTAAGCTCGGACTAGCGGGGGATGGGGAGACCCAGTACTTC. It is translated as CASSKLGLAGDGETQYF. The chain employs TRBV28 and TRBJ2-5; 13 nucleotides match TRBD2. The CDR3 runs to 17 residues. Trimming cost V 5 bases and J 5 bases; bases outside gene matches: 11. The germline gives CDR1 MDHEN, CDR2 SYDVKM.

The rearrangement links TRBV5-4 to TRBJ2-5, with 8 bases identical to TRBD2. The CDR3 length is 17 residues. The V gene's germline CDR1 is SGHNT and CDR2 YYREEE (reference sequence). The ends lost 0 bases at V and 5 bases at J; junction bases unmatched: 12. The CDR3 bases are TGTGCCAGCAGCTTGGGGCTCCGGGGCTCGGGGGGGGAGACCCAGTACTTC. Translated, it gives CASSLGLRGSGGETQYF.

The V call is TRBV27, the J call TRBJ2-3, with TRBD2 as a possible D gene (5 bases). Germline assignment: CDR1 MNHEY and CDR2 SMNVEV (reference sequence). Trimming stripped 10 bases from V and 2 bases from J, with 40 bases between. CDR3 length equals 22 residues. Here the CDR3 reads CANYPGRGDRRRTLKHTDTQYF. CDR3 nucleotide sequence: TGTGCCAACTACCCCGGGCGAGGCGACCGACGAAGGACTCTCAAACACACAGATACGCAGTATTTT.

This clone appeared a few times. The V and J genes are TRBV5-4 and TRBJ1-4; 10 bases fit TRBD1. The germline CDR1 and CDR2 sequences are SGHNT and YYREEE (reference sequence). Trimming removed 0 bases from V and 8 bases from J; junction bases left unmatched: 7. The CDR3 loop spans 16 amino acids. CDR3 amino acids: CASSLGPGTGAEKLFF. The CDR3 coding sequence is TGTGCCAGCAGCTTGGGGCCCGGGACAGGGGCCGAAAAACTGTTTTTT.